This T cell receptor (beta chain) was sequenced for a study of T-cell memory formation after mild COVID-19. Points from the study as a whole: In pre-infection memory, a portion of responding clones appeared, which suggested that cross-reactive memory joined.

5'RACE primed from the constant segment yielded TCR alpha and TCR beta cDNA libraries bearing sample barcodes and UMIs. Each CDR3 protein is one row after TCRdb ran MiXCR on the 5' RACE reads. The sample lists 200,000 to 300,000 distinct CDR3 sequences, 16% occurring once. On this clonotype itself: Its target is not known.

The CDR3 sequence is 16 residues long. CDR1 SGHNT and CDR2 YYREEE come from the germline V gene (reference sequence). The junction had 8 bases not matched to a gene; V was cut back by 3 bases and J by 4 bases. This sequence was found in a man aged 18 to 30 who had mild COVID-19 (a few samples of this study predate the infection). Cell type and time point are not known. This rearrangement joins TRBV5-4 to TRBJ2-4; 9 positions agree with TRBD2. Specimen: PBMCs or a T cell subset sorted from them (not recorded which). The CDR3 DNA reads as TGTGCCAGCAGCTCCTGGGGACTAGCAGGGAAAAACATTCAGTACTTC. Its translation is CASSSWGLAGKNIQYF.